The present entry profiles one T cell receptor beta chain with its context. The protocol was immunoSEQ multiplex PCR, while the TCRdb copy is restricted to in-frame clones and leaves out a portion. The sample has about 92,000 clones, about 92% seen once. The CDR3 covers 16 residues. V lost 6 bases to trimming and J lost 2 bases; unmatched junction nucleotides: 13. Looked up from germline, CDR1 is MDHEN and CDR2 is SYDVKM. This sample is drawn from a study of T cell changes during pregnancy in multiple sclerosis. This sequence originates from a female donor with multiple sclerosis, enrolled in a pregnancy study. This specimen was peripheral blood, taken in the first trimester of pregnancy. J is TRBJ2-7 and V is TRBV28; 7 bases are a match to TRBD1. The CDR3 protein is CASSTRTGSTPYEQYF. The DNA of the CDR3 is TGTGCCAGCAGCACTAGGACAGGATCAACCCCCTACGAGCAGTACTTC.